This is a list of T cell receptor beta chains from one sample in a study of T cell changes during pregnancy in multiple sclerosis. The data were produced by immunoSEQ multiplex PCR, yet TCRdb's version contains in-frame clones alone and is incomplete. This table holds more than 85,000 clones, 94% found once. The sample was peripheral blood, taken after pregnancy. These receptor sequences come from a female donor in good health, enrolled as a control in a pregnancy study. The CDR3 runs from the conserved cysteine through the conserved F or W. The D gene is left open where the match is weak. Expanded clones get a size class; other rows say once, few or many, or leave the size out.

CDR3 DNA	CDR3 protein	clone size	V gene	J gene	D gene
TGTGCCAGCAGCTCCCGAATTACAGGGGTTAGAGAGACCCAGTACTTC	CASSSRITGVRETQYF	NA	TRBV5-4	TRBJ2-5	TRBD1
TGTGCCAGTCCCTTTGGGGAGCGGGAGACCCAGTACTTC	CASPFGERETQYF	NA	TRBV5-8	TRBJ2-5	NA
TGTGCCAGCAGCTTGGCCGCACAGAGAAATCAGCCCCAGCATTTT	CASSLAAQRNQPQHF	once	TRBV5-6	TRBJ1-5	NA
TGCGCCAGCAGCTTGGGACAGGGTCGAACTGAAGCTTTCTTT	CASSLGQGRTEAFF	NA	TRBV5-1	TRBJ1-1	TRBD1
TGTGCCAGCAGCTTTCAGGGGTTCAGTGCTAATGAAAAACTGTTTTTT	CASSFQGFSANEKLFF	NA	TRBV7-9	TRBJ1-4	NA
TGTGCCAGCAGCAGGTCAGGACTAGCGGGACGGGACACAGATACGCAGTATTTT	CASSRSGLAGRDTDTQYF	NA	TRBV9	TRBJ2-3	TRBD2
TGTGCCAGCTCACTACCACAGGGGCACGAGCAGTTCTTC	CASSLPQGHEQFF	NA	TRBV18	TRBJ2-1	TRBD1
TGTGCCAGCAGTTTAAGGCGAGAGGGAACGCAGTATTTT	CASSLRREGTQYF	NA	TRBV28	TRBJ2-3	NA
TGTGCCAGCAGCCCGATGGAGGAGGCAGATACGCAGTATTTT	CASSPMEEADTQYF	NA	TRBV7-9	TRBJ2-3	NA
TGCGCCAGCAGCCCGTCGACAGGGTTGGGCGAGCAGTACTTC	CASSPSTGLGEQYF	NA	TRBV5-1	TRBJ2-7	TRBD1
TGTGCCAGCAGGGGGGGAGGAATGAACACTGAAGCTTTCTTT	CASRGGGMNTEAFF	NA	TRBV5-4	TRBJ1-1	NA
TGTGCCAGCTCACCACTACAGGGGAAGGTTTACAATGAGCAGTTCTTC	CASSPLQGKVYNEQFF	NA	TRBV18	TRBJ2-1	TRBD1
TGTGCCAGCTCACCCCTGACTAGCAGAAGCACAGATACGCAGTATTTT	CASSPLTSRSTDTQYF	NA	TRBV18	TRBJ2-3	TRBD2
TGTGCCAGCAGCTCCCCAGGGGACATTCAGTACTTC	CASSSPGDIQYF	NA	TRBV5-4	TRBJ2-4	NA
TGTGCCAGCACTCGGACTTTGAGCTCCTACGAGCAGTACTTC	CASTRTLSSYEQYF	once	TRBV28	TRBJ2-7	NA
TGCAGCGTTGAAGGTACTAGCGGGGGGGGGACCTACAATGAGCAGTTCTTC	CSVEGTSGGGTYNEQFF	once	TRBV29-1	TRBJ2-1	TRBD2
TGCGCCAGCAGCTTGATTGGTACAGGGGCACTCGCAGATACGCAGTATTTT	CASSLIGTGALADTQYF	NA	TRBV5-1	TRBJ2-3	TRBD1
TGTGCCAGCAGCCTGGAGACTAGCGGATCAAGCACAGATACGCAGTATTTT	CASSLETSGSSTDTQYF	NA	TRBV4-2	TRBJ2-3	TRBD2
TGTGCCAGCAGCTTAGGGAACGAGCGGGGCTACAATGAGCAGTTCTTC	CASSLGNERGYNEQFF	NA	TRBV7-7	TRBJ2-1	TRBD2
TGTGCCAGCTTTCAGATCGGGAGCACAGATACGCAGTATTTT	CASFQIGSTDTQYF	NA	TRBV25-1	TRBJ2-3	NA
TGTGCCAGCAGCTTAGGGATCGTCGGCGGTGACATTCAGTACTTC	CASSLGIVGGDIQYF	NA	TRBV11-2	TRBJ2-4	NA
TGTGCTACCCTTAATTCGGCAGGGGCCTACGAGCAGTACTTC	CATLNSAGAYEQYF	NA	TRBV7-9	TRBJ2-7	NA